This entry lists 22 T cell receptor beta chains sequenced from one sample in a study of blood T cells in healthy people across ages. Sample-barcoded 5' priming and a J-beta primer mix drove a second PCR of about 6 to 12 cycles. Using its own MiXCR run on the 5' RACE reads, TCRdb lists one record per CDR3 protein. This table has about 800,000 distinct CDR3 sequences, around a quarter appearing once. The data were also submitted as part of a second study, on T cells of mothers and their children.

The material sequenced was blood. The receptors stem from a boy aged 5-17 years in good health.

The rearrangement links TRBV30 to TRBJ2-5, with 9 bases aligning to TRBD2. The J call is doubtful: the DNA matches TRBJ2-1 better. This CDR3 is built from 14 residues. Germline CDR1 and CDR2: GTSNPN and SVGIG (reference sequence). CDR3 sequence reads: CAWDQRGAVDEQFF. In nucleotides, the CDR3 is TGTGCCTGGGACCAGCGGGGGGCCGTAGATGAGCAGTTCTTC.

V and J are TRBV29-1 and TRBJ1-1, with D unresolved. The CDR3 length is 12 residues. CDR1 is SQVTM, CDR2 ANQGSEA, per germline. Trimming removed 6 bases at V and 6 bases at J, with 14 bases between. CDR3 DNA sequence: TGCAGCGTGATTCGGGCGGGATCTGAAGCTTTCTTT. It specifies CSVIRAGSEAFF.

There are a few counts of this clonotype. J is TRBJ2-5 and V is TRBV10-3; maybe TRBD1 (5 bases). The J call could be wrong; TRBJ2-7 is a better fit for the DNA end. This CDR3 is built from 14 residues. CDR1 is ENHRY, CDR2 SYGVKD, per germline. CDR3 sequence reads: CAISAGLSSYEQYF. Here the CDR3 DNA reads TGTGCCATCAGTGCAGGGTTGAGCTCCTACGAGCAGTACTTC.

The table lists this clonotype with many counts. V and J are TRBV28 and TRBJ2-5; D gene unclear. Germline V gene lookup returns CDR1 MDHEN and CDR2 SYDVKM. V was pared by 5 bases and J by 1 base, with 11 bases between. The CDR3 loop spans 14 amino acids. CDR3 bases: TGTGCCAGCAGTCCCTTCTCAGCCCAAGAGACCCAGTACTTC. It is translated as CASSPFSAQETQYF.

The chain uses TRBV12-3 or TRBV12-4 and TRBJ2-5, with a possible D match to TRBD1 (5 bases). TRBJ2-1 matches the DNA end more closely, so the J call is doubtful. The CDR3 covers 15 residues. The CDR3 region is CASTLQAKGYNEQFF. The DNA for the CDR3 is TGTGCCAGCACGTTACAGGCTAAGGGGTACAATGAGCAGTTCTTC.

V and J are TRBV6-5 and TRBJ2-1; 9 bases match TRBD2. CDR3 size: 16 residues. The J segment lost 5 bases and the V segment lost 4 bases, leaving 9 bases of the junction unmatched. The germline V gene encodes CDR1 MNHEY and CDR2 SVGAGI. CDR3 protein: CASSSTGLAKNNEQFF. The CDR3 coding sequence is TGTGCCAGCAGTTCGACCGGACTAGCGAAGAACAATGAGCAGTTCTTC.

This chain joins TRBV4-3 and TRBJ2-5; D call uncertain. The J call is doubtful: the DNA matches TRBJ2-1 better. This CDR3 region has 16 residues. CDR1 and CDR2 from the germline V gene are LGHNA and YSLEER. The CDR3 region is CASSQEWGSTYNEQFF. The CDR3 DNA is TGCGCCAGCAGCCAAGAATGGGGATCCACTTACAATGAGCAGTTCTTC.

This clonotype was seen only a few times. V usage is TRBV12-3 or TRBV12-4 and J usage is TRBJ2-5; the D gene is possibly TRBD2 (6 bases). The end of the DNA aligns better with TRBJ2-1, so the J call may be wrong. The CDR3 has 13 amino acids. CDR3 sequence: CASTYTEGNEQFF. The CDR3 DNA is TGTGCCAGCACCTATACGGAGGGGAATGAGCAGTTCTTC.

This sequence joins TRBV20-1 and TRBJ2-5; no clear D. Trimming removed 1 base from V and 5 bases from J, with 11 bases in between. This CDR3 has 13 residues. Per germline, CDR1 DFQATT and CDR2 SNEGSKA (reference sequence). The CDR3 bases are TGCAGTGCTAGAGCTAGACTGGCGGAGACCCAGTACTTC. Translated: CSARARLAETQYF.

This clonotype showed up just a few times. The chain has TRBV5-5 and TRBJ2-3; D ambiguous. Germline loops: CDR1 SGHKS, CDR2 YYEKEE (reference sequence). Trimming shortened V by 3 bases and J by 2 bases, and 13 bases separated the two germline ends. The CDR3 loop spans 15 amino acids. In nucleotides, the CDR3 is TGTGCCAGCAGCTCACGCTCTAGTTCCACAGATACGCAGTATTTT. It is translated as CASSSRSSSTDTQYF.

This clonotype was observed a handful of times. This sequence joins TRBV20-1 and TRBJ1-2; D gene ambiguous. V was shortened by 3 bases and J by 6 bases, with 11 bases between the two germline ends. The germline V gene has CDR1 DFQATT and CDR2 SNEGSKA (reference sequence). The CDR3 has 12 amino acids. CDR3 sequence: CSASLAGDGYTF. The CDR3 DNA reads TGCAGTGCTAGTCTTGCGGGCGATGGCTACACCTTC.

DNA of the CDR3: TGTGCCAGCAGTGAAGTGGCCAGCAATCAGCCCCAGCATTTT. Translation: CASSEVASNQPQHF. The V and J genes are TRBV28 and TRBJ1-5; D unclear. CDR3 length: 14 amino acids. Germline lookup yields CDR1 MDHEN and CDR2 SYDVKM. Trimming took off 5 bases at V and 1 base at J, with 9 bases between the two ends.

This clonotype came up a few times. V and J are TRBV7-2 and TRBJ2-1; no firm D call. The J call is uncertain, as TRBJ2-5 better fits the DNA end. Germline values: CDR1 SGHTA, CDR2 FQGNSA. The CDR3 is made up of 14 amino acids. Here the CDR3 reads CASRNDILAETQYF. The DNA of the CDR3 is TGTGCCAGCAGGAACGACATCCTTGCGGAGACCCAGTACTTC.

Comment on this clonotype: One end of the junction is discordant with germline, which a read error may explain. The rearrangement links TRBV7-6 to TRBJ2-5; D gene uncertain. Germline-derived CDR1 and CDR2 are SGHVS and FNYEAQ. The CDR3 extends over 12 amino acids. CDR3 sequence (DNA): TGTGCCAGCAGCTTAAGCCAAGAGACCCAGCACTTC. Amino acids: CASSLSQETQHF.

V and J are TRBV7-9 and TRBJ2-3; D is perhaps TRBD1 (6 bases). The CDR3 loop spans 14 amino acids. Germline assignment: CDR1 SEHNR and CDR2 FQNEAQ (reference sequence). Trimming took 8 bases from V and 0 from J, leaving 12 bases between them. CDR3 DNA: TGTGCCAGCGAACAGGGCCTTAGCACAGATACGCAGTATTTT. It translates to CASEQGLSTDTQYF. Full variable domain (remainder filled in from reference TRBV7-9 and TRBJ2-3): DTGVSQNPRHKITKRGQNVTFRCDPISEHNRLYWYRQTLGQGPEFLTYFQNEAQLEKSRLLSDRFSAERPKGSFSTLEIQRTEQGDSAMYLCASEQGLSTDTQYFGPGTRLTVL.

The gene calls are TRBV4-3 and TRBJ2-7, with 10 bases lining up with TRBD2. The CDR3 runs to 18 residues. Germline trimming cut 0 bases from V and 2 bases from J; bases unmatched to any gene: 10. Germline V lookup: CDR1 LGHNA, CDR2 YSLEER. The CDR3 is CASSQELVAGGSPYEQYF. DNA of the CDR3: TGCGCCAGCAGCCAAGAACTGGTAGCGGGAGGATCCCCCTACGAGCAGTACTTC.

The chain is built from TRBV10-3 and TRBJ1-4, with 7 bases that match TRBD1. After removal of 7 bases from V and 7 bases from J, the junction contained 3 bases not matched to a gene. CDR3 size: 12 residues. Germline CDR1 reads ENHRY; CDR2 reads SYGVKD. The CDR3 region has the DNA TGTGCCATCACCAGACAGGGTGAAAAACTGTTTTTT. It specifies CAITRQGEKLFF.

This chain connects TRBV20-1 to TRBJ2-7; a possible D gene is TRBD2 (6 bases). Trimming cost V 2 bases and J 0 bases, with 8 bases left between them. The germline V gene has CDR1 DFQATT and CDR2 SNEGSKA (reference sequence). The CDR3 spans 13 residues. CDR3 coding DNA: TGCAGTGCTAGACAGGAGGGCTCCTACGAGCAGTACTTC. The encoded protein is CSARQEGSYEQYF.

The chain joins TRBV5-1 to TRBJ2-7; D may be TRBD1 or TRBD2 (5 bases each). The DNA matches TRBJ2-1 better at its end, which makes the J call doubtful. Germline V gene sequence: CDR1 SGHRS, CDR2 YFSETQ. The CDR3 is made up of 12 amino acids. This CDR3 is CASSSTGTEQFF. CDR3 coding DNA: TGCGCCAGCAGCTCTACCGGGACTGAGCAGTTCTTC.

The chain links TRBV4-3 to TRBJ2-5, with 7 bases lining up with TRBD2. This CDR3 spans 14 amino acids. CDR1 and CDR2 from the germline V gene are LGHNA and YSLEER. The J segment lost 1 base and the V segment lost 6 bases, leaving 5 bases of the junction unmatched. The DNA of the CDR3 is TGCGCCAGCAGTCAGGGCGGGGGCCAAGAGACCCAGTACTTC. Encoded protein: CASSQGGGQETQYF.

This chain uses TRBV2 with TRBJ2-1, with unresolved D. Trimming removed 9 bases from V and 7 bases from J, with 7 bases in between. This CDR3 has 10 amino acids. CDR1 and CDR2 (germline): SNHLY, FYNNEI. The CDR3 nucleotides are TGTGCCAGAAAGGGAAATGAGCAGTTCTTC. Its protein is CARKGNEQFF. The whole variable domain, filled in from reference TRBV2 and TRBJ2-1, reads EPEVTQTPSHQVTQMGQEVILRCVPISNHLYFYWYRQILGQKVEFLVSFYNNEISEKSEIFDDQFSVERPDGSNFTLKIRSTKLEDSAMYFCARKGNEQFFGPGTRLTVL.

The chain is built from TRBV19 and TRBJ2-1; unclear D gene. The V and J ends lost 10 bases and 8 bases respectively, with 18 bases between them. CDR3 length: 13 residues. The germline V gene encodes CDR1 LNHDA and CDR2 SQIVND (reference sequence). DNA of the CDR3: TGTGCCACTACGAATGGGGTTAACGATGAGCAGTTCTTC. This encodes CATTNGVNDEQFF.